This T cell receptor (beta chain) was identified in a study of identical twins. The CDR3 length is 15 residues. Germline V gives CDR1 DFQATT, CDR2 SNEGSKA (reference sequence). J gave up 3 bases and V 6 bases, and 8 bases lay outside the gene matches. TCRdb reprocessed the 5' RACE reads via MiXCR and lists one record per CDR3 protein. The profile shows 500,000 to 600,000 distinct CDR3 sequences, 22% of them singletons. In its sample, this clonotype was seen many times. The data were also submitted as part of a second study, on T cells expressing NK-cell markers. As that report states: The authors derived TCR beta repertoires from sorted CD3+CD56+NKG2C+, CD3+CD56+NKG2C- and CD3+CD56-NKG2C+ T cells.

Sequencing input: CD4+ T cells sorted from blood. The chain employs TRBV20-1 and TRBJ2-7, with 13 bases identical to TRBD2. The origin of this receptor is a woman between 18 and 29 years old in good health. CDR3 sequence (DNA): TGCAGTGCGCGGACTAGCGGGAGTAGAAGCTACGAGCAGTACTTC. Encoded protein: CSARTSGSRSYEQYF.